This T cell receptor (beta chain) was retrieved from a study of T cells in localized non-small cell lung cancer (dated by TCRdb to the early 2020s). Looking at the study overall: The study analyzed T cell repertoires of 236 early-stage NSCLC patients, comparing tumors and uninvolved tumor-adjacent lungs. The cohort consisted of approximately 240 treatment-naive NSCLC patients whose localized lung tumors had been resected. The mean age of the NSCLC patients was around 67 years, with fewer than 150 men and over 100 women.

The immunoSEQ Assay was used to sequence TCR beta CDR3 regions from DNA. The study's processing was this. To compute T cell density, TCR beta template counts were normalized to usable DNA, which was estimated by amplifying housekeeping genes. Using the preseqR package, richness was estimated by extrapolating to 120,000 templates for tissue samples and 400,000 templates for PBMC samples. Clonality was defined as one minus Pielou's evenness. To identify tissue-enriched TCRs, differential abundance testing was run on productive amino-acid clonotypes with a minimum total count of 5 and an alpha of 0.1. Repertoire overlap between compartments was quantified with the Jaccard Index and Morisita Overlap Index. TCR beta CDR3s were clustered by GLIPH together with public tetramer-defined viral CDR3s, and at least three viral sequences plus V-gene enrichment were required for viral motifs. The table comes from immuneACCESS by way of TCRdb, which keeps in-frame sequences with V and J called. Part of the clones is missing from these tables; in studies checked, under half for an unresolved V gene and the rest for unknown reasons. The V and J calls and clone size come from that table; D and trimming were worked out from the DNA. The sample table shows 20,000 to 25,000 clones, and around 90% are seen once. The ten largest clones represent approximately 23% of the sample.

What the work shows at the level of the full study, not this receptor alone: Because the study design was exploratory, TCR variables were selected using unadjusted p-values without false-discovery rate correction. Because multi-region tumor sequencing was not performed, intratumor heterogeneity could not be ruled out. Uninvolved tumor-adjacent lung showed the highest T cell clonality, higher than tumor, which suggests more focused antigenic responses in the adjacent lung. A median of around 50 of the top 100 tumor clones were detected in paired uninvolved adjacent lung, and 28 of these tumor clones were also found among the top 100 clones of the paired uninvolved adjacent lung. Longer overall survival was associated with higher blood T cell density, whereas shorter survival was associated with higher adjacent-lung clonality.

Concerning this clone itself: Its binding antigen is unknown. Per-base qualities were not stored, and no clone one base away is much larger.

At diagnosis, tumor, uninvolved tumor-adjacent lung and peripheral blood were collected and then preserved as a mix of FFPE and fresh-frozen material. For TCR repertoire profiling, the blood samples were analyzed as peripheral blood mononuclear cells. Including cysteine and phenylalanine, the CDR3 has 15 amino acids. Only the CDR3 portion is preserved as DNA: 45 bases, with reading frame beginning at the first base. V is shortened by 6 bases, J by 0 bases, and the region joining them spans 15 bases. According to the germline V gene, CDR1 reads MNHEY and CDR2 reads SVGAGI. The chain is assembled from TRBV6-5 and TRBJ2-7, with no confident D gene call. The receptor comes from a man aged 40 to 70 with stage I squamous cell lung carcinoma. This material consisted of peripheral blood, taken before any cancer treatment. This receptor carries the CDR3 CASSRSRPSSYEQYF. The base sequence is TGTGCCAGCAGCCGGTCGAGGCCCAGCTCCTACGAGCAGTACTTC.